Below are 20 T cell receptor beta chains sequenced from a single sample in a study of beta chain features in type 1 diabetes. All of the isolated RNA was reverse transcribed, so expressed TCRB transcripts were sequenced. Clones were read by immunoSEQ multiplex PCR, and TCRdb kept only the in-frame ones, dropping some. The sample consists of hundreds of thousands of clones, 17% of them appearing once. The specimen was naive CD4+ T cells from blood. The receptors were gathered from a woman under 30 in good health.

This clone has just a few counts. V is TRBV15 and J is TRBJ2-5, with TRBD1 matching 12 bases. Germline loops: CDR1 LNHNV, CDR2 YYDKDF (reference sequence). J gave up 4 bases and V 2 bases, and 17 bases lay outside the gene matches. The CDR3 is 20 amino acids. CDR3 sequence (DNA): TGTGCCACCAGCAGACTCGGATGGGGGACAGGGGGCGTGCTCGGAGAGACCCAGTACTTC. Its protein product is CATSRLGWGTGGVLGETQYF.

This clone appeared a few times. This chain joins TRBV7-2 and TRBJ2-1; 9 bases are a match to TRBD2. The CDR3 loop spans 15 amino acids. V shed 8 bases, J shed 5 bases, and the junction held 10 bases outside the gene matches. Germline V lookup: CDR1 SGHTA, CDR2 FQGNSA. CDR3 in amino acids: CASHLGGTSNNEQFF. The CDR3 bases are TGTGCCAGCCATCTGGGCGGGACTAGCAACAATGAGCAGTTCTTC.

This clone was observed a handful of times. The chain combines TRBV9 with TRBJ1-2, with D uncertain. CDR3 length equals 12 residues. From germline, CDR1 is SGDLS and CDR2 YYNGEE. The V end lost 3 bases, the J end lost 8 bases, and 11 bases lay between the germline ends. The DNA for the CDR3 is TGTGCCAGCAGCGCGTGGGTGAAAGGCTACACCTTC. Its protein is CASSAWVKGYTF. Full variable domain (missing parts from reference TRBV9 and TRBJ1-2): DSGVTQTPKHLITATGQRVTLRCSPRSGDLSVYWYQQSLDQGLQFLIQYYNGEERAKGNILERFSAQQFPDLHSELNLSSLELGDSALYFCASSAWVKGYTFGSGTRLTVV.

This clone has just a few counts. The chain employs TRBV5-1 and TRBJ2-7; D is uncertain. The germline V gene encodes CDR1 SGHRS and CDR2 YFSETQ. This CDR3 contains 16 residues. The germline V and J ends were trimmed by 0 bases and 5 bases, with 18 bases remaining between them. CDR3: CASSLVGNTNRNEQYF. DNA for the CDR3: TGCGCCAGCAGCTTGGTTGGGAACACGAATAGGAACGAGCAGTACTTC.

The rearrangement links TRBV7-9 to TRBJ1-2; 7 positions match TRBD1. The ends lost 6 bases at V and 8 bases at J; junction bases unmatched: 6. The CDR3 spans 12 residues. The germline V gene has CDR1 SEHNR and CDR2 FQNEAQ (reference sequence). CDR3 sequence reads: CASRDRRSGYTF. Here the CDR3 DNA reads TGTGCCAGCAGGGACAGGAGGAGCGGCTACACCTTC.

This clone turned up a few times. The chain links TRBV7-3 to TRBJ1-1; no definite D call. This CDR3 spans 14 amino acids. The germline V gene encodes CDR1 SGHTA and CDR2 FQGTGA. V shed 1 base and J shed 1 base, with 7 bases lying between them. Here the CDR3 DNA reads TGTGCCAGCAGCTTAAGTGCCGGGAACACTGAAGCTTTCTTT. This gives the protein CASSLSAGNTEAFF.

This clone was seen a handful of times. The genes are TRBV19 and TRBJ2-3; D not resolved. Germline CDR1 is LNHDA and CDR2 is SQIVND (reference sequence). CDR3 length: 15 residues. The V end lost 6 bases, the J end lost 2 bases, and 15 bases lay between the germline ends. For the CDR3, the DNA is TGTGCCAGTAGCGTGTCGAGGCGGCTCACAGATACGCAGTATTTT. It yields the protein CASSVSRRLTDTQYF.

The chain combines TRBV23-1 with TRBJ2-7; 7 bases match TRBD1. TRBV23-1 is marked as an open reading frame, function uncertain. V lost 2 bases and J lost 7; bases outside the gene matches: 20. This CDR3 is 18 amino acids long. CDR3 DNA: TGCGCCAGCAGTCAACCATACCCGGACAGGCCATCTAAGGGGGAGCAGTACTTC. It is translated as CASSQPYPDRPSKGEQYF.

This clone has more than one count but fewer than ten. The chain joins TRBV7-9 to TRBJ1-2; D remains unclear. Germline loops: CDR1 SEHNR, CDR2 FQNEAQ (reference sequence). The CDR3 runs 13 residues. The V and J ends lost 5 bases and 6 bases respectively, with 13 bases between them. CDR3 in DNA: TGTGCCAGCAGCCGACGGACGGAAGATGGCTACACCTTC. It translates to CASSRRTEDGYTF.

To note about this clone: Its ends do not fully match the called genes, so a read error is possible. The chain couples TRBV7-2 to TRBJ2-5, with 7 bases lining up with TRBD2. Germline V lookup: CDR1 SGHTA, CDR2 FQGNSA. CDR3 length: 16 amino acids. The CDR3 loop is CASSLSGGSVQGTQYF. The CDR3 nucleotides read TGTGCCAGCAGCTTAAGCGGCGGGAGTGTTCAAGGGACCCAGTACTTC.

This clone was detected a few times. The J gene is TRBJ2-5, the V gene TRBV29-1; 12 bases map to TRBD2. Germline lookup yields CDR1 SQVTM and CDR2 ANQGSEA. With V trimmed by 6 bases and J by 0 bases, 20 bases remained unmatched. CDR3 length: 20 amino acids. The CDR3 loop reads CSVGALRDPGTSGYQETQYF. The CDR3 DNA reads as TGCAGCGTGGGGGCCCTCCGGGACCCTGGGACTAGCGGGTACCAAGAGACCCAGTACTTC.

This clone has more than one count but fewer than ten. The chain links TRBV9 to TRBJ2-7, with a weak D call TRBD2 (5 bases). The V end lost 5 bases, the J end lost 2 bases, and 11 bases lay between the germline ends. The CDR3 has 13 residues. The germline V gene has CDR1 SGDLS and CDR2 YYNGEE. CDR3 region: CASSKDWTYEQYF. Here the CDR3 DNA reads TGTGCCAGCAGTAAGGACTGGACCTACGAGCAGTACTTC.

This clone was seen only a few times. V is TRBV7-9 and J is TRBJ2-1; no reliable D call. V lost 3 bases and J lost 0, with 9 bases in between. The germline gives CDR1 SEHNR, CDR2 FQNEAQ (reference sequence). CDR3 length equals 15 residues. This CDR3 is CASSFGLGSYNEQFF. The CDR3 coding sequence is TGTGCCAGCAGCTTTGGCCTCGGCTCCTACAATGAGCAGTTCTTC.

The CDR3 region is CASSPRGRNNEQFF. The DNA for the CDR3 is TGTGCCAGCAGTCCGCGAGGGAGGAACAATGAGCAGTTCTTC. The J gene is TRBJ2-1, the V gene TRBV6-5, with a possible D match to TRBD2 (6 bases). The CDR3 is 14 amino acids. Per germline, CDR1 MNHEY and CDR2 SVGAGI. Trimming pared 5 bases from V and 5 bases from J, leaving 13 bases between.

The gene calls are TRBV19 and TRBJ1-4, with 7 positions matching TRBD1. CDR3 length equals 14 residues. The V and J ends lost 3 bases and 5 bases, in that order; junction bases with no gene match: 3. Germline-derived CDR1 and CDR2 are LNHDA and SQIVND (reference sequence). Here the CDR3 reads CASSIGQENEKLFF. In DNA form, the CDR3 reads TGTGCCAGTAGTATTGGACAGGAAAATGAAAAACTGTTTTTT. Supplemented by reference TRBV19 and TRBJ1-4, the full variable domain reads DGGITQSPKYLFRKEGQNVTLSCEQNLNHDAMYWYRQDPGQGLRLIYYSQIVNDFQKGDIAEGYSVSREKKESFPLTVTSAQKNPTAFYLCASSIGQENEKLFFGSGTQLSVL.

The gene calls are TRBV10-2 and TRBJ2-7, with D unclear. The V gene lost 8 bases and the J gene lost 0 bases, with 11 bases spanning the gap. CDR3 size: 13 residues. Germline V CDR1 and CDR2: WSHSY, SAAADI. In DNA, the CDR3 is TGCGCCAGCGGCCAGATATCCTCCTACGAGCAGTACTTC. The encoded protein is CASGQISSYEQYF.

This chain joins TRBV4-3 and TRBJ2-1; TRBD1 is a possible D gene (6 bases). This CDR3 is 14 amino acids long. The ends were cut back, 0 bases at V and 10 bases at J, with 13 bases in the middle. The V gene's germline CDR1 is LGHNA and CDR2 YSLEER. The CDR3 nucleotides are TGCGCCAGCAGCCAAGATCAGGGGAGAGGAGAGCAGTTCTTC. It encodes CASSQDQGRGEQFF.

The chain combines TRBV5-1 with TRBJ2-1, with unresolved D. There are 13 residues in the CDR3. Germline V CDR1 and CDR2: SGHRS, YFSETQ. Trimming pared 0 bases from V and 6 bases from J, leaving 7 bases between. The CDR3 nucleotides read TGCGCCAGCAGCTTGGCCGTGTTCAATGAGCAGTTCTTC. Translation: CASSLAVFNEQFF. Filled out from reference TRBV5-1 and TRBJ2-1, the complete variable domain reads KAGVTQTPRYLIKTRGQQVTLSCSPISGHRSVSWYQQTPGQGLQFLFEYFSETQRNKGNFPGRFSGRQFSNSRSEMNVSTLELGDSALYLCASSLAVFNEQFFGPGTRLTVL.

The chain is built from TRBV5-4 and TRBJ2-6; 7 bases line up with TRBD2. Per germline, CDR1 SGHNT and CDR2 YYREEE (reference sequence). This CDR3 is built from 18 residues. J lost 1 base, V lost 0 bases, and 7 bases had no gene match. In DNA form, the CDR3 reads TGTGCCAGCAGCTTGGATAGGGCGGGAGTGTCTGGGGCCAACGTCCTGACTTTC. The encoded protein is CASSLDRAGVSGANVLTF.

This clone was counted between two and nine times. The chain carries TRBV7-2 and TRBJ2-7; no firm D call. The V end lost 1 base, the J end lost 3 bases, and 13 bases lay between the germline ends. The CDR3 has 15 residues. Germline V CDR1 and CDR2: SGHTA, FQGNSA. The DNA of the CDR3 is TGTGCCAGCAGCTTAGAGCCGAATCCAGTCTACGAGCAGTACTTC. Translated: CASSLEPNPVYEQYF.